Below are 3 T cell receptor beta chains sequenced from a single sample in a study of OX40 agonist ivuxolimab in advanced cancers. Method: immunoSEQ multiplex PCR; TCRdb's copy keeps in-frame clones and lacks some. The table lists roughly 100,000 clones, around nine tenths of them singletons. Sequenced material: CD4+ or CD8+ T cells sorted from blood, taken in a trial of the OX40 agonist ivuxolimab. The source is an adult with an advanced solid tumor such as melanoma, head and neck, liver or kidney cancer.

This sequence joins TRBV6-5 and TRBJ2-7; D tentatively reads TRBD1 or TRBD2 (5 bases each). This CDR3 has 13 residues. Trimming pared 8 bases from V and 3 bases from J, leaving 14 bases between. Per germline, CDR1 MNHEY and CDR2 SVGAGI. The CDR3: CASARGASYEQYF. CDR3 in DNA: TGTGCCAGCGCCAGAGGGGCTAGCTACGAGCAGTACTTC.

This clone was picked up a small number of times. The CDR3 bases are TGTGCCAGCAGCCCCCTAGCGGGGAATGTCAATGAGCAGTTCTTC. This gives the protein CASSPLAGNVNEQFF. This sequence joins TRBV7-7 and TRBJ2-1; 9 nucleotides agree with TRBD2. The germline V gene has CDR1 SSHAT and CDR2 FNYEAQ (reference sequence). The CDR3 consists of 15 residues. V was pared by 5 bases and J by 6 bases, with 8 bases of the junction left unmatched.

This chain connects TRBV29-1 to TRBJ2-7; D uncertain. The CDR3 has 12 amino acids. Germline values: CDR1 SQVTM, CDR2 ANQGSEA. With 3 bases removed from V and 0 bases from J, the gap between germline ends came to 6 bases. CDR3 sequence reads: CSVEAVSYEQYF. CDR3 sequence (DNA): TGCAGCGTTGAGGCAGTCTCCTACGAGCAGTACTTC.